These 13 T cell receptor beta chains share one sample of origin, sequenced in a study of CD8 T cells in Susac syndrome. RNA was extracted with the RNeasy kit, and a quantity of roughly 0.5 to 1 ug was reverse transcribed using random hexamers. TCRdb fed the immunoSEQ multiplex PCR reads into MiXCR, producing one record per CDR3 protein. The top ten hold around 0.29% of the sample, which has fewer than 150,000 distinct CDR3 sequences, over 85% seen once. The sequenced material came from CD8+ T cells from PBMCs. The receptors derive from a human donor in good health.

V is TRBV11-2 and J is TRBJ2-3; 7 bases match TRBD2. Trimming removed 7 bases from V and 5 bases from J; junction bases left unmatched: 15. This CDR3 has 16 amino acids. The germline V gene encodes CDR1 SGHAT and CDR2 FQNNGV. This CDR3 is CASNMPKREGGDTQYF. Here the CDR3 DNA reads TGTGCCAGCAACATGCCAAAGAGGGAGGGTGGAGATACGCAGTATTTT.

The chain carries TRBV20-1 and TRBJ2-3, with D possibly matching TRBD2 (6 bases). The CDR3 has 17 residues. Per germline, CDR1 DFQATT and CDR2 SNEGSKA (reference sequence). Trimming stripped 5 bases from V and 4 bases from J, with 25 bases between. The CDR3 bases are TGCAGTGCTGAACCCCCCCAGGCTAGCGATGGGGCAGATACGCAGTATTTT. Translated: CSAEPPQASDGADTQYF.

The chain has TRBV20-1 and TRBJ1-2; 10 positions match TRBD1. Germline V gene lookup returns CDR1 DFQATT and CDR2 SNEGSKA (reference sequence). V shed 6 bases, J shed 5 bases, and the junction held 12 bases outside the gene matches. There are 15 residues in the CDR3. CDR3 amino acids: CSAESRQGAGYGYTF. Written as DNA, the CDR3 is TGCAGTGCGGAGAGCAGACAGGGGGCGGGGTATGGCTACACCTTC.

The chain is built from TRBV15 and TRBJ2-2; D remains ambiguous. V was clipped by 0 bases and J by 6 bases, with 8 bases between them. The CDR3 spans 14 residues. From germline, CDR1 is LNHNV and CDR2 YYDKDF (reference sequence). DNA of the CDR3: TGTGCCACCAGCAGAGATTGGGTAGCCGGGGAGCTGTTTTTT. It translates to CATSRDWVAGELFF.

This rearrangement joins TRBV20-1 to TRBJ1-2, with D possibly matching TRBD1 (6 bases). The V end lost 2 bases, the J end lost 3 bases, and 13 bases lay between the germline ends. The CDR3 consists of 14 residues. Germline V CDR1 and CDR2: DFQATT, SNEGSKA (reference sequence). The CDR3: CSARIQGGDYGYTF. The DNA of the CDR3 is TGCAGTGCTAGAATACAGGGTGGCGACTATGGCTACACCTTC.

The rearrangement links TRBV6-6 to TRBJ2-2; a weak D match, TRBD1 (5 bases). The CDR3 sequence is 14 residues long. From germline, CDR1 is MNHNY and CDR2 SVGAGI (reference sequence). V dropped 8 bases and J dropped 6 bases, with 16 bases sitting between them. The CDR3, as DNA: TGTGCCAGCCGCTACGTCACAGGTGCCGGGGAGCTGTTTTTT. It yields the protein CASRYVTGAGELFF.

This sequence joins TRBV4-1 and TRBJ2-2; TRBD2 matches 10 bases. The germline V gene has CDR1 MGHRA and CDR2 YSYEKL. The CDR3 spans 16 residues. J gave up 8 bases and V 4 bases, and 10 bases lay outside the gene matches. In DNA form, the CDR3 reads TGCGCCAGCAGCCTCGAACTAGCGGGAAGAAAAGGGGAGCTGTTTTTT. As protein: CASSLELAGRKGELFF.

This rearrangement joins TRBV27 to TRBJ2-7; D is possibly TRBD1 (6 bases). The CDR3 is 15 amino acids. Germline V gene data show CDR1 as MNHEY and CDR2 as SMNVEV (reference sequence). V lost 2 bases to trimming and J lost 2 bases, with 13 bases between them. CDR3 region: CASSLAAGDPYEQYF. The DNA for the CDR3 is TGTGCCAGCAGTTTAGCGGCAGGGGACCCCTACGAGCAGTACTTC.

The chain combines TRBV30 with TRBJ2-7; maybe TRBD1 (5 bases). The germline V and J ends were trimmed by 0 bases and 3 bases, with 6 bases remaining between them. The germline V gene has CDR1 GTSNPN and CDR2 SVGIG (reference sequence). The CDR3 has 12 residues. The CDR3 loop reads CAWSVTDYEQYF. For the CDR3, the DNA is TGTGCCTGGAGTGTGACAGACTACGAGCAGTACTTC.

This sequence joins TRBV19 and TRBJ2-1; no reliable D call. Trimming stripped 2 bases from V and 8 bases from J, with 7 bases between. The germline V gene encodes CDR1 LNHDA and CDR2 SQIVND (reference sequence). The CDR3 runs to 12 residues. The CDR3 DNA is TGTGCCAGTAGTATATCGGGCGATGAGCAGTTCTTC. Encoded protein: CASSISGDEQFF.

This rearrangement joins TRBV27 to TRBJ2-7; D call uncertain. Trimming shortened V by 6 bases and J by 0 bases, and 15 bases separated the two germline ends. The germline gives CDR1 MNHEY, CDR2 SMNVEV (reference sequence). The CDR3 loop spans 15 amino acids. The CDR3 DNA reads as TGTGCCAGCAGCTTCTCCGCAGAGAGCTCCTACGAGCAGTACTTC. Its translation is CASSFSAESSYEQYF.

The chain has TRBV7-2 and TRBJ2-7; 9 bases map to TRBD1. The J segment lost 5 bases and the V segment lost 5 bases, leaving 10 bases of the junction unmatched. This CDR3 has 15 residues. Germline V gene lookup returns CDR1 SGHTA and CDR2 FQGNSA. CDR3 protein: CASSIRDRVLDEQYF. DNA for the CDR3: TGTGCCAGCAGCATCCGGGACAGGGTACTCGACGAGCAGTACTTC.

This sequence joins TRBV28 and TRBJ2-3, with 11 positions matching TRBD2. Losses at the gene ends were 3 bases for V and 2 bases for J; bases not matched to a gene: 1. Germline V gives CDR1 MDHEN, CDR2 SYDVKM. This CDR3 contains 15 residues. The CDR3 here is CASSLGLAVTDTQYF. The CDR3 nucleotides are TGTGCCAGCAGTTTGGGACTAGCGGTCACAGATACGCAGTATTTT.